This record covers a single T cell receptor (beta chain). Its specificity is unknown. Methods used by the authors: Out-of-frame sequences were removed, leaving 2 million to 2.5 million distinct TCRbeta sequences. The method was immunoSEQ multiplex PCR; TCRdb's version includes in-frame clones alone and lacks a portion of them. That table furnishes V, J and clone size, whereas the DNA furnished D and trimming. Here the sample spans approximately 65,000 clones, around 77% being singletons. This sample was taken from a study of memory CD4+ T cells and cytomegalovirus serostatus. Study as a whole: This sample comes from healthy Belgian adults, fewer than ten CMV seropositive, about 25 seronegative.

The CDR3 spans 16 residues. V dropped 3 bases and J dropped 4 bases, with 16 bases sitting between them. Germline CDR1 and CDR2: LNHDA and SQIVND (reference sequence). Study outcomes and limitations: The CMV-associated TCR signature appears largely within the CD4+ memory repertoire.

Single viable CD3+CD4+CD8-CD45RO+ cells were sorted as the memory CD4+ T cells. Sequencing input: memory CD4+ T cells from blood. J is TRBJ1-5 and V is TRBV19; possibly TRBD1 for D (6 bases). The receptor comes from an adult in good health and CMV-seronegative. Written as DNA, the CDR3 is TGTGCCAGTAGTATTTGGACGGGACATATTAATCAGCCCCAGCATTTT. As protein: CASSIWTGHINQPQHF. Supplemented by reference TRBV19 and TRBJ1-5, the full variable domain reads DGGITQSPKYLFRKEGQNVTLSCEQNLNHDAMYWYRQDPGQGLRLIYYSQIVNDFQKGDIAEGYSVSREKKESFPLTVTSAQKNPTAFYLCASSIWTGHINQPQHFGDGTRLSIL.